A selection of T cell receptor beta chains follows, all from one sample in a study of blood T cell repertoires in COVID-19. Profiled with immunoSEQ multiplex PCR; TCRdb holds only in-frame clones, not every one. This table has under 250,000 clones, roughly four fifths appearing once. Specimen: peripheral blood. These receptors all stem from a woman younger than 45 who had recovered from COVID-19. The CDR3 runs from the conserved cysteine through the conserved F or W. Fields, in order: J gene, D gene, clone size, V gene, CDR3 protein, CDR3 DNA. The D gene is left open where the match is weak. Expanded clones are given a class, and other clones once, few, many or no size at all.

>TRBJ2-5|TRBD2|.|TRBV25-1
CASQLAARGETQYF
TGTGCCAGCCAGCTAGCGGCCCGGGGGGAGACCCAGTACTTC
>TRBJ2-1|TRBD2|once|TRBV11-2
CASREGTSAYNEQFF
TGTGCCAGCAGGGAGGGGACTAGCGCCTACAATGAGCAGTTCTTC
>TRBJ1-4|TRBD1|.|TRBV19
CASSLRDRGISNEKLFF
TGTGCCAGTAGTCTTCGGGACAGGGGGATTAGTAATGAAAAACTGTTTTTT
>TRBJ1-1|.|.|TRBV7-9
CASSLAQNTEAFF
TGTGCCAGCAGCTTAGCCCAGAACACTGAAGCTTTCTTT
>TRBJ2-3|TRBD1|.|TRBV30
CAWRERTGRPDTQYF
TGTGCCTGGAGAGAAAGGACAGGTCGTCCAGATACGCAGTATTTT
>TRBJ2-7|TRBD2|.|TRBV7-2
CASSLGLAYSYEQYF
TGTGCCAGCAGCTTAGGACTAGCGTACTCCTACGAGCAGTACTTC
>TRBJ2-7|TRBD2|.|TRBV4-2
CASSRLTSGSYHEQYF
TGTGCCAGCAGCCGACTGACTAGCGGGAGCTACCACGAGCAGTACTTC
>TRBJ1-1|.|once|TRBV12-3/TRBV12-4
CASSFADTEAFF
TGTGCCAGCAGTTTTGCGGACACTGAAGCTTTCTTT
>TRBJ2-2|TRBD1|.|TRBV7-9
CASRWGQLPGELFF
TGTGCCAGCAGATGGGGACAGCTACCCGGGGAGCTGTTTTTT
>TRBJ2-7|TRBD1|.|TRBV7-2
CASSRDRGYEQYF
TGTGCCAGCAGCCGGGACAGGGGATACGAGCAGTACTTC
>TRBJ2-7|.|.|TRBV3-1/TRBV3-2
CASSQDGRGHEQYF
TGTGCCAGCAGCCAAGACGGCAGGGGCCACGAGCAGTACTTC
>TRBJ2-7|.|.|TRBV4-1
CASSQDPGALYEQYF
TGCGCCAGCAGCCAAGATCCTGGTGCGCTCTACGAGCAGTACTTC
>TRBJ1-4|.|.|TRBV28
CASSVQGGLFF
TGTGCCAGCAGTGTACAGGGTGGACTGTTTTTT
>TRBJ1-1|.|.|TRBV28
CASGLVAGDTEAFF
TGTGCCAGCGGTCTTGTGGCAGGGGACACTGAAGCTTTCTTT
>TRBJ1-1|.|.|TRBV12-5
CASGSSLTVQAFF
TGTGCTAGTGGTTCCTCATTGACAGTTCAAGCTTTCTTT
>TRBJ1-2|.|.|TRBV3-1/TRBV3-2
CASSQGELQGRDGYTF
TGTGCCAGCAGCCAAGGCGAACTACAGGGTAGGGATGGCTACACCTTC
>TRBJ1-1|.|.|TRBV3-1/TRBV3-2
CASSQGKGQWGTEAFF
TGTGCCAGCAGCCAAGGAAAGGGACAATGGGGGACTGAAGCTTTCTTT
>TRBJ2-1|TRBD1|.|TRBV11-2
CASSLPPGTGAGNEQFF
TGTGCCAGCAGCTTACCCCCCGGGACAGGGGCGGGCAATGAGCAGTTCTTC
>TRBJ1-1|.|.|TRBV29-1
CSVEDPGEEGGTEAFF
TGCAGCGTTGAAGATCCTGGGGAGGAGGGTGGCACTGAAGCTTTCTTT
>TRBJ2-2|TRBD2|.|TRBV11-2
CASSFPLAGVLANTGELFF
TGTGCCAGCAGCTTTCCCCTAGCGGGGGTCCTCGCGAACACCGGGGAGCTGTTTTTT
>TRBJ2-7|TRBD2|.|TRBV30
CAWSPGLAGGYEQYF
TGTGCCTGGAGCCCGGGACTAGCGGGAGGTTACGAGCAGTACTTC
>TRBJ2-1|TRBD1|.|TRBV28
CASSSQGAPNNEQFF
TGTGCCAGCAGTTCCCAGGGGGCGCCCAACAATGAGCAGTTCTTC
>TRBJ1-2|.|once|TRBV5-4
CASSLEGPSYYGYTF
TGTGCCAGCAGCTTGGAGGGGCCCAGTTATTATGGCTACACCTTC
>TRBJ2-3|TRBD1|.|TRBV2
CASSLDRGRSDTQYF
TGTGCCAGCAGTTTGGACAGGGGGCGTTCAGATACGCAGTATTTT
>TRBJ2-3|TRBD2|many|TRBV9
CASSAGTSDGTDTQYF
TGTGCCAGCAGCGCCGGGACTAGCGATGGCACAGATACGCAGTATTTT
>TRBJ2-7|.|.|TRBV5-1
CASSVGDFSYEQYF
TGCGCCAGCAGCGTGGGGGACTTCTCCTACGAGCAGTACTTC
>TRBJ2-7|.|.|TRBV28
CASSDPQGSHEQYF
TGTGCCAGCAGTGATCCACAGGGATCCCACGAGCAGTACTTC
>TRBJ2-4|.|once|TRBV7-9
CASSSLARLHIQYF
TGTGCCAGCAGCTCCCTGGCTAGACTCCACATTCAGTACTTC
>TRBJ2-7|.|.|TRBV28
CASSQPGLYSYEQYF
TGTGCCAGCAGTCAACCGGGACTTTACTCCTACGAGCAGTACTTC
>TRBJ2-7|.|.|TRBV28
CASRATGPSKYEQYF
TGTGCCAGCAGGGCGACAGGCCCCAGTAAGTACGAGCAGTACTTC
>TRBJ1-2|TRBD1|once|TRBV2
CASSQTETGGGGYTF
TGTGCCAGCAGCCAGACGGAGACAGGGGGTGGTGGCTACACCTTC
>TRBJ2-1|.|.|TRBV2
CAAQGFRQFF
TGTGCCGCCCAGGGATTTAGGCAGTTCTTC
>TRBJ1-1|.|.|TRBV14
CASSLPIGGPTEAFF
TGTGCCAGCAGCCTCCCTATCGGGGGGCCAACTGAAGCTTTCTTT
>TRBJ2-1|TRBD1|.|TRBV2
CASSSRQGSHEQFF
TGTGCCAGCAGTTCTAGACAGGGTAGCCATGAGCAGTTCTTC
>TRBJ1-3|.|.|TRBV30
CAWTPQGGSNTIYF
TGTGCCTGGACACCTCAGGGTGGGTCAAACACCATATATTTT
>TRBJ2-1|.|.|TRBV10-3
CAITSYSNEQFF
TGTGCCATCACCTCCTACTCCAATGAGCAGTTCTTC
>TRBJ2-3|TRBD1|.|TRBV14
CASSLAGQGEDTQYF
TGTGCCAGCAGCCTAGCGGGACAGGGGGAAGATACGCAGTATTTT
>TRBJ2-5|TRBD2|.|TRBV28
CASRKPPSGSFQETQYF
TGTGCCAGCAGGAAACCCCCTAGCGGGAGCTTCCAAGAGACCCAGTACTTC
>TRBJ2-7|.|.|TRBV11-2
CASSLEVRTATYEQYF
TGTGCCAGCAGCTTAGAGGTTCGGACTGCCACCTACGAGCAGTACTTC
>TRBJ1-5|TRBD1|.|TRBV7-9
CASSLSGQRGQPQHF
TGTGCCAGCAGCTTATCGGGACAGCGCGGTCAGCCCCAGCATTTT
>TRBJ2-6|.|.|TRBV27
CASSLRSGTDSGANVLTF
TGTGCCAGCAGTTTGAGATCCGGGACTGACTCTGGGGCCAACGTCCTGACTTTC
>TRBJ1-2|.|.|TRBV5-6
CASSPPTGTQYGYTF
TGTGCCAGCAGCCCCCCGACCGGGACACAGTATGGCTACACCTTC
>TRBJ2-3|.|.|TRBV19
CASSIRQYRDTQYF
TGTGCCAGTAGTATCAGGCAGTACCGAGATACGCAGTATTTT
>TRBJ1-5|.|.|TRBV18
CASSPTRDGGGQPQHF
TGTGCCAGCTCACCTACCCGGGACGGGGGTGGCCAGCCCCAGCATTTT
>TRBJ2-1|.|.|TRBV5-1
CASSLDRPTYNEQFF
TGCGCCAGCAGCTTGGACAGACCTACCTACAATGAGCAGTTCTTC
>TRBJ2-1|.|.|TRBV3-1/TRBV3-2
CASSQVLGSGYEQFF
TGTGCCAGCAGCCAAGTACTCGGGAGTGGGTATGAGCAGTTCTTC
>TRBJ1-1|.|once|TRBV7-3
CASSLSRETEAFF
TGTGCCAGCAGCTTAAGTAGGGAGACTGAAGCTTTCTTT
>TRBJ2-2|.|.|TRBV14
CASSPGTMGTGELFF
TGTGCCAGCAGCCCAGGGACAATGGGCACCGGGGAGCTGTTTTTT
>TRBJ2-7|TRBD2|.|TRBV9
CASSESSGSLLEQYF
TGTGCCAGCAGCGAATCTAGCGGGAGCCTCCTCGAGCAGTACTTC
>TRBJ2-7|.|once|TRBV9
CASSVSYSWSYEQYF
TGTGCCAGCAGCGTTAGCTATTCCTGGTCCTACGAGCAGTACTTC
>TRBJ1-5|TRBD1|.|TRBV10-3
CAISGRGDQPQHF
TGTGCCATCAGCGGCAGGGGGGACCAGCCCCAGCATTTT
>TRBJ2-5|TRBD1|.|TRBV5-1
CASSLATGQETQYF
TGCGCCAGCAGCTTGGCGACAGGGCAAGAGACCCAGTACTTC
>TRBJ1-1|.|.|TRBV6-1
CASSDSFGGEAFF
TGTGCCAGCAGTGACAGCTTCGGCGGTGAAGCTTTCTTT
>TRBJ2-1|.|.|TRBV5-1
CASSQETRRTYNEQFF
TGCGCCAGCAGCCAGGAAACCCGTAGGACCTACAATGAGCAGTTCTTC
>TRBJ1-3|.|.|TRBV7-8
CASSLVDLNTIYF
TGTGCCAGCAGCTTAGTGGACTTGAACACCATATATTTT
>TRBJ2-7|.|.|TRBV15
CATSSTREVSYEQYF
TGTGCCACCAGCAGTACGCGGGAAGTTTCCTACGAGCAGTACTTC
>TRBJ1-4|.|.|TRBV12-3/TRBV12-4
CASRRSGGEKLFF
TGTGCCAGCAGAAGATCCGGAGGGGAAAAACTGTTTTTT
>TRBJ2-3|.|.|TRBV11-2
CASSAPTTF
TGTGCCAGCAGCGCGCCCACTACCTTT
>TRBJ1-4|.|.|TRBV19
CATSGYNEKLFF
TGTGCCACTTCGGGGTATAATGAAAAACTGTTTTTT
>TRBJ1-4|.|.|TRBV19
CASHGLSIAEKLFF
TGTGCCAGCCATGGTCTTTCTATTGCCGAAAAACTGTTTTTT